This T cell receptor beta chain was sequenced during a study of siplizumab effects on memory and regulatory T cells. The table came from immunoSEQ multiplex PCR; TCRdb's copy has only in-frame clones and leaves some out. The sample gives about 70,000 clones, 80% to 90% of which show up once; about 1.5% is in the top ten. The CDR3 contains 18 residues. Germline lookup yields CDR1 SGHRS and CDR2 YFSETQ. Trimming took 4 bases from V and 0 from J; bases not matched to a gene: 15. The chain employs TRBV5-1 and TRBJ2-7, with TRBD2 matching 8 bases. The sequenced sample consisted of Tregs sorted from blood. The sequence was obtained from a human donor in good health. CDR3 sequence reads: CASSTGTRGRLSSYEQYF. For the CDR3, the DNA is TGCGCCAGCAGCACCGGGACTAGGGGGAGGTTGAGCTCCTACGAGCAGTACTTC. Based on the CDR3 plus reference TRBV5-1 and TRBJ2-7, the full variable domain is KAGVTQTPRYLIKTRGQQVTLSCSPISGHRSVSWYQQTPGQGLQFLFEYFSETQRNKGNFPGRFSGRQFSNSRSEMNVSTLELGDSALYLCASSTGTRGRLSSYEQYFGPGTRLTVT.